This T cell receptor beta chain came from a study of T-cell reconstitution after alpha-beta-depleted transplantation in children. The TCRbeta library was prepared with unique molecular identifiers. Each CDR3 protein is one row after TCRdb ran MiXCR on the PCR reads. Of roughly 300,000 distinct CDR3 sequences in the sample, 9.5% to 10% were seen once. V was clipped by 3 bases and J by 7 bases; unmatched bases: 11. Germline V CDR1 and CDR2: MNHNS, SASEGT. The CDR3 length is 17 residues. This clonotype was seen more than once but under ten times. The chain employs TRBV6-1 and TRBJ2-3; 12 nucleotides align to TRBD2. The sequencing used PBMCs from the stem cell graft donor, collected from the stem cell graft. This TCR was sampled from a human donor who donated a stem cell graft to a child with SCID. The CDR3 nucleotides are TGTGCCAGCAGTGAGACCCCACTAGCGGGGGGCGCCAATACGCAGTATTTT. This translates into CASSETPLAGGANTQYF.